This record looks at one TCR beta chain sequence and its context. Its antigen is unknown. TCRdb's copy holds only in-frame clones and misses some; the assay was immunoSEQ multiplex PCR. This sample has 100,000 or so clones, with about 93% found just once. This sample is part of a study of graft-versus-host responses after intestinal transplantation. Overall study context: For about three years after anti-thymocyte globulin induction, all recipients took tacrolimus and steroids.

The V segment lost 0 bases and the J segment 0 bases; nucleotides outside the gene matches: 14. This CDR3 is built from 20 residues. The germline V gene encodes CDR1 GTSNPN and CDR2 SVGIG (reference sequence). General study findings and limits: Some GvH clones were seen earlier in gut or blood, suggesting intestinal origin.

Sample: unstimulated CD4+ T cells sorted from spleen or lymph node cells, taken before intestinal transplant. This chain connects TRBV30 to TRBJ1-5; TRBD1 matches 10 bases. The clonotype was recovered from a human donor who received an intestinal transplant. The CDR3 DNA sequence: TGTGCCTGGAGTGTCCGATTCGGACAGGGGGACTATTATAGCAATCAGCCCCAGCATTTT. It encodes CAWSVRFGQGDYYSNQPQHF.